The 15 T cell receptor beta chains reported below all come from one sample, sequenced in a study of Graves' ophthalmopathy and Graves' hyperthyroidism. CDR3 regions of TCR beta were amplified from RNA transcripts. Second-round multiplex PCR followed a first-round RT-PCR using HTBI primers. One entry per CDR3 protein, called by TCRdb with MiXCR from the multiplex PCR reads. The sample yields approximately 640,000 distinct CDR3 sequences, about two fifths seen once. Sequenced sample: peripheral blood. The receptor set was obtained from an adult man with Graves' ophthalmopathy.

This clonotype was found many times. The chain couples TRBV7-2 to TRBJ1-5; no reliable D call. In germline, CDR1 is SGHTA, CDR2 FQGNSA. This CDR3 is built from 15 residues. V gave up 2 bases and J gave up 5 bases, with 13 bases separating them. The CDR3 nucleotides are TGTGCCAGCAGCTTATTCTCCAGCCCTGATCAGCCCCAGCATTTT. Translated, it gives CASSLFSSPDQPQHF.

This clonotype was seen a few times. The germline gene is not matched at one end of the junction; a read error may be the cause. CDR3: CASSFTGRELGEDF. The DNA for the CDR3 is TGCGCCAGCAGCTTTACCGGCAGGGAATTGGGTGAAGATTTT. The chain links TRBV5-1 to TRBJ1-3; weak D call: TRBD1 (5 bases). Germline CDR1 SGHRS, CDR2 YFSETQ. The CDR3 is 14 residues long.

This clonotype has more than one count but fewer than ten. The chain carries TRBV5-5 and TRBJ1-2, with 9 nucleotides matching TRBD1. V was pared by 1 base and J by 6 bases, with 4 bases of the junction left unmatched. Germline V gives CDR1 SGHKS, CDR2 YYEKEE (reference sequence). The CDR3 is 14 amino acids. CDR3 amino acids: CASSLWDRVNGYTF. Here the CDR3 DNA reads TGTGCCAGCAGCTTGTGGGACAGGGTTAATGGCTACACCTTC.

In this sample, this clonotype turned up many times. The chain joins TRBV7-9 to TRBJ1-1; the D gene is possibly TRBD1 (6 bases). The germline V and J ends were trimmed by 4 bases and 6 bases, with 15 bases remaining between them. The germline V gene encodes CDR1 SEHNR and CDR2 FQNEAQ (reference sequence). The CDR3 is 14 amino acids. The CDR3 sequence: CASSSPRQGPEAFF. In nucleotides, the CDR3 is TGTGCCAGCAGCTCTCCCCGGCAGGGGCCTGAAGCTTTCTTT.

This clonotype was detected a few times. The chain recombines TRBV5-8 with TRBJ1-2; TRBD1 matches at 7 bases. The CDR3 contains 14 residues. Per the germline V gene, CDR1 is SGHTS and CDR2 is YDEGEE. With 3 bases clipped from V and 5 bases from J, the junction kept 7 bases outside the gene matches. This chain's CDR3 is CASSSLPGQYGYTF. The CDR3 DNA is TGTGCCAGCAGCTCACTACCGGGACAGTATGGCTACACCTTC.

This clonotype has more than one count but fewer than ten. The chain carries TRBV29-1 and TRBJ2-3; the match to TRBD2 covers 13 bases. The CDR3 runs 15 residues. J gave up 3 bases and V 4 bases, and 4 bases lay outside the gene matches. Germline V gene lookup returns CDR1 SQVTM and CDR2 ANQGSEA. The CDR3 here is CSVGRLAGGTDTQYF. The CDR3, as DNA: TGCAGCGTTGGGAGACTAGCGGGGGGAACAGATACGCAGTATTTT.

This clonotype has ten or more counts. CDR3 protein: CSARPGAGNTIYF. The CDR3 nucleotides are TGCAGTGCTCGTCCAGGCGCAGGAAACACCATATATTTT. The V call is TRBV20-1, the J call TRBJ1-3; the D is unclear. This CDR3 comprises 13 residues. V lost 5 bases to trimming and J lost 4 bases, with 12 bases between them. Per the germline V gene, CDR1 is DFQATT and CDR2 is SNEGSKA (reference sequence).

This clonotype showed up many times. V gene TRBV7-9 combines with J gene TRBJ2-5; D gene ambiguous. The CDR3 is made up of 13 amino acids. The germline V and J ends were trimmed by 4 bases and 4 bases, with 10 bases remaining between them. The germline V gene encodes CDR1 SEHNR and CDR2 FQNEAQ (reference sequence). CDR3 DNA sequence: TGTGCCAGCAGCTCCCCTCACCGAGAGACCCAGTACTTC. Its translation: CASSSPHRETQYF.

J is TRBJ2-5 and V is TRBV5-6; D might be TRBD1 (6 bases). The CDR3 is made up of 12 amino acids. Germline CDR1 SGHDT, CDR2 YYEEEE. V was shortened by 2 bases and J by 9 bases, with 11 bases between the two germline ends. The CDR3 nucleotides read TGTGCCAGCAGCTTCGGACAGCAGCCCCAGTACTTC. It codes for CASSFGQQPQYF.

This clonotype was detected only once. The genes are TRBV5-1 and TRBJ1-5; perhaps TRBD1 as D (6 bases). This CDR3 is 17 amino acids long. Germline V gene lookup returns CDR1 SGHRS and CDR2 YFSETQ. V lost 4 bases, J lost 5 bases, and 22 bases lay in between. The DNA of the CDR3 is TGCGCCAGCAGCCAAGCCGTGGTCTCCGGGGGCGATCAGCCCCAGCATTTT. Translating gives CASSQAVVSGGDQPQHF.

There are many counts of this clonotype. The chain combines TRBV10-3 with TRBJ1-1; 9 bases agree with TRBD1. This CDR3 spans 14 amino acids. The V and J ends lost 6 bases and 5 bases, in that order; junction bases with no gene match: 7. Germline CDR1 ENHRY, CDR2 SYGVKD. DNA for the CDR3: TGTGCCATCAGGCCGGGACAGGGAGGAACTGAAGCTTTCTTT. This translates into CAIRPGQGGTEAFF.

CDR3 nucleotides: TGCAGTGCTATCCTACAGGGTGGGGGTGCCCAGTACTTC. Translating it yields CSAILQGGGAQYF. This chain links TRBV20-1 with TRBJ2-5; D may be TRBD1 (6 bases). The CDR3 totals 13 residues. V lost 4 bases to trimming and J lost 9 bases, with 18 bases between them. Germline CDR1 reads DFQATT; CDR2 reads SNEGSKA (reference sequence).

The chain uses TRBV5-1 and TRBJ2-2; D possibly corresponds to TRBD1 (5 bases). The CDR3 contains 14 residues. Trimming stripped 2 bases from V and 6 bases from J, with 11 bases between. Per germline, CDR1 SGHRS and CDR2 YFSETQ. CDR3 sequence reads: CASSFGRVAGELFF. CDR3 DNA: TGCGCCAGCAGCTTTGGCAGGGTGGCCGGGGAGCTGTTTTTT.

The chain employs TRBV7-9 and TRBJ1-3; the match to TRBD1 covers 7 bases. The junction had 7 bases not matched to a gene; V was cut back by 1 base and J by 1 base. Germline V gene data show CDR1 as SEHNR and CDR2 as FQNEAQ (reference sequence). The CDR3 runs 17 residues. CDR3 bases: TGTGCCAGCAGCTTAGACCAGACAGGGTCATCTGGAAACACCATATATTTT. Translation: CASSLDQTGSSGNTIYF.

This clonotype was observed a few times. The chain is built from TRBV7-2 and TRBJ1-1, with D maybe TRBD1 (5 bases). The germline V gene has CDR1 SGHTA and CDR2 FQGNSA. The CDR3 runs to 12 residues. V gave up 5 bases and J gave up 7 bases, with 11 bases separating them. Here the CDR3 reads CASSRGGGEAFF. Here the CDR3 DNA reads TGTGCCAGCAGCCGGGGGGGGGGTGAAGCTTTCTTT.